This T cell receptor beta chain was profiled in a study of shared clonotypes between healthy human individuals. Everyone who donated was a Caucasian adult who lived in Nashville, Tennessee. Around 90 million PBMCs served as the genomic DNA source for unsorted samples. The unsorted PBMC sample used ten immunoSEQ deep assay plates. Original processing methods: Junction-only sequences without quality scores came from ImmunoSEQ, so filtering differed. Libraries were prepared by immunoSEQ multiplex PCR; TCRdb keeps only in-frame clonotypes and omits some of them. Clonal size and the V and J genes are those of that table, whereas D and trimming came from the DNA. Among approximately 460,000 clones listed, more than 70% were seen once. The germline V gene encodes CDR1 SGHTA and CDR2 FQGNSA. This CDR3 comprises 13 residues. V was shortened by 5 bases and J by 2 bases, with 10 bases between the two germline ends.

The sequence derives from a woman aged 40 to 50 in good health. Some clones in this sample may be carry-over from other donors' samples. The sample taken for sequencing was PBMCs. The rearrangement links TRBV7-2 to TRBJ2-7; D may be TRBD2 (6 bases). CDR3 amino acids: CASSRDFTYEQYF. CDR3 DNA: TGTGCCAGCAGCCGGGACTTTACCTACGAGCAGTACTTC.